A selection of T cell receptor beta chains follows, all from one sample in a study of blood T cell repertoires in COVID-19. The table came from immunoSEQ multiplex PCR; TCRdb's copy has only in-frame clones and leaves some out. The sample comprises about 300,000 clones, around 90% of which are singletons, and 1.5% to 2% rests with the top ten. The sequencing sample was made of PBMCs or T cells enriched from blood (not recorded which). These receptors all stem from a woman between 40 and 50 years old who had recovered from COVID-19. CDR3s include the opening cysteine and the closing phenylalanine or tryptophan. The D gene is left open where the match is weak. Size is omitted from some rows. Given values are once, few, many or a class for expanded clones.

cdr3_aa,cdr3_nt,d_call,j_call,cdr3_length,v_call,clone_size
CASRGDRYNEQFF,TGCGCCAGCAGGGGGGACAGATACAATGAGCAGTTCTTC,TRBD1,TRBJ2-1,13,TRBV10-2,.
CASSLVGELAGGFVYEQYF,TGTGCCAGCAGCTTGGTGGGGGAACTAGCGGGAGGTTTCGTGTACGAGCAGTACTTC,TRBD2,TRBJ2-7,19,TRBV27,.
CASTSPRGSPLHF,TGTGCCAGCACCTCTCCACGGGGGTCACCCCTCCACTTT,.,TRBJ1-6,13,TRBV27,few
CASSQIRGENTEAFF,TGTGCCAGCAGTCAGATCCGGGGGGAAAACACTGAAGCTTTCTTT,.,TRBJ1-1,15,TRBV6-5,.
CASRVDTYEQYF,TGTGCCAGCAGGGTGGACACTTACGAGCAGTACTTC,.,TRBJ2-7,12,TRBV2,once
CASSRMAEANTGELFF,TGTGCCAGCAGCCGCATGGCAGAGGCGAACACCGGGGAGCTGTTTTTT,.,TRBJ2-2,16,TRBV7-2,.
CASSSEDINEQFF,TGTGCCAGCAGCTCCGAGGACATCAATGAGCAGTTCTTC,.,TRBJ2-1,13,TRBV5-4,many
CASSWATGIRGYTF,TGCGCCAGCAGCTGGGCGACAGGGATACGCGGCTACACCTTC,TRBD1,TRBJ1-2,14,TRBV5-1,.
CASSAGTHGYTF,TGTGCCAGCAGCGCCGGGACACATGGCTACACCTTC,.,TRBJ1-2,12,TRBV12-3/TRBV12-4,.
CASSLDSQSSSQHF,TGCGCCAGCAGCCTGGACAGTCAATCTTCGTCCCAGCATTTT,.,TRBJ1-5,14,TRBV5-1,.
CASQNLAPDTEAFF,TGCGCCAGCCAGAATTTAGCTCCGGACACTGAAGCTTTCTTT,.,TRBJ1-1,14,TRBV5-1,.
CASSSPLAGGQETQYF,TGTGCCAGTAGTTCCCCATTAGCGGGAGGCCAAGAGACCCAGTACTTC,TRBD2,TRBJ2-5,16,TRBV19,.
CASSSGLSREQYF,TGTGCCAGCAGCTCGGGACTATCGAGAGAGCAGTACTTC,TRBD2,TRBJ2-7,13,TRBV7-2,.
CASSSNGRGSNEKLFF,TGTGCCAGCAGCTCAAATGGACGGGGAAGTAATGAAAAACTGTTTTTT,.,TRBJ1-4,16,TRBV7-2,.
CASSLRQDRLYTF,TGTGCCAGCAGTTTAAGGCAGGACAGACTCTACACCTTC,.,TRBJ1-2,13,TRBV27,.
CASSAGTAQLYGYTF,TGTGCCAGCAGCGCTGGGACAGCTCAACTCTATGGCTACACCTTC,TRBD1,TRBJ1-2,15,TRBV9,.
CASSQTRNSQETQYF,TGTGCCAGCAGCCAGACTAGGAACAGCCAAGAGACCCAGTACTTC,.,TRBJ2-5,15,TRBV3-1/TRBV3-2,many
CAWRTGWGTEAFF,TGTGCCTGGAGAACAGGGTGGGGCACTGAAGCTTTCTTT,.,TRBJ1-1,13,TRBV30,.
CASSRSGAPSPNNEQFF,TGTGCCAGCAGCAGGAGCGGGGCTCCTAGCCCCAACAATGAGCAGTTCTTC,.,TRBJ2-1,17,TRBV21-1,.
CSVEARVCEQFF,TGCAGCGTTGAAGCGAGAGTATGTGAGCAGTTCTTC,.,TRBJ2-1,12,TRBV29-1,.
CASSLSPTGPIGAFF,TGTGCCAGCAGTCTCAGTCCGACAGGCCCAATTGGCGCTTTCTTT,.,TRBJ1-1,15,TRBV5-4,.
CASSIVREEDQETQYF,TGTGCCAGTAGTATAGTACGAGAGGAGGATCAAGAGACCCAGTACTTC,.,TRBJ2-5,16,TRBV19,.
CASSEALAAYYEQYF,TGTGCCAGCAGTGAAGCTCTAGCGGCATACTACGAGCAGTACTTC,TRBD2,TRBJ2-7,15,TRBV6-1,.
CASRDRASSYNSPLHF,TGTGCCAGTAGAGACAGGGCCAGCTCCTATAATTCACCCCTCCACTTT,TRBD1,TRBJ1-6,16,TRBV19,.
CASSPGDSYGYTF,TGTGCCAGCAGCCCCGGCGACAGCTATGGCTACACCTTC,.,TRBJ1-2,13,TRBV5-4,.
CASSSGLRSVDTQYF,TGTGCCAGCAGCTCGGGACTCCGTTCGGTCGATACGCAGTATTTT,.,TRBJ2-3,15,TRBV7-2,.
CASSQDDRANYGYTF,TGCGCCAGCAGCCAAGATGATAGAGCTAACTATGGCTACACCTTC,.,TRBJ1-2,15,TRBV4-1,.
CASTRTRANEQFF,TGTGCCAGTACCCGGACTAGGGCGAATGAGCAGTTCTTC,TRBD2,TRBJ2-1,13,TRBV2,.
CASRRTGSSYNSPLHF,TGTGCCAGCAGGAGGACAGGGAGCTCCTATAATTCACCCCTCCACTTT,TRBD1,TRBJ1-6,16,TRBV2,.
CASSPLGGIPGQGDYEQYF,TGTGCCAGCAGCCCCCTGGGGGGGATCCCGGGACAGGGGGACTACGAGCAGTACTTC,TRBD1,TRBJ2-7,19,TRBV9,.
CASSQDAGGLKVEETQYF,TGTGCCAGCAGCCAAGATGCAGGGGGGTTAAAGGTGGAGGAGACCCAGTACTTC,.,TRBJ2-5,18,TRBV4-2,.
CASSYSKQFSYEQYF,TGTGCCAGCAGTTACTCGAAACAGTTCTCCTACGAGCAGTACTTC,.,TRBJ2-7,15,TRBV6-5,.
CASSFWTSGSGEQFF,TGTGCCAGCAGTTTCTGGACTAGCGGGAGTGGTGAGCAGTTCTTC,TRBD2,TRBJ2-1,15,TRBV27,.
CASSEQTEYYGYTF,TGTGCCAGCAGTGAACAGACGGAGTACTATGGCTACACCTTC,.,TRBJ1-2,14,TRBV2,.
CASSRLIGRASAGEQFF,TGTGCCAGCAGCCGACTAATCGGGAGGGCTAGCGCCGGTGAGCAGTTCTTC,TRBD2,TRBJ2-1,17,TRBV14,once
CAWSGQIEQYF,TGTGCCTGGAGTGGCCAGATCGAGCAGTACTTC,.,TRBJ2-7,11,TRBV30,.
CASSSDKAGNTGELFF,TGTGCCAGCAGCTCTGATAAGGCAGGGAACACCGGGGAGCTGTTTTTT,.,TRBJ2-2,16,TRBV7-9,.
CASRRGTGEIEKLFF,TGCGCCAGCAGAAGGGGAACAGGGGAAATTGAAAAACTGTTTTTT,TRBD1,TRBJ1-4,15,TRBV5-1,.
CASRDTGGNEQFF,TGTGCCAGCAGAGACACAGGGGGGAATGAGCAGTTCTTC,TRBD1,TRBJ2-1,13,TRBV27,.
CASEPRDRPYGYTF,TGTGCCAGCGAACCCCGGGACAGGCCCTATGGCTACACCTTC,TRBD1,TRBJ1-2,14,TRBV25-1,.
CASSDRGQETQYF,TGTGCCAGCAGCGACAGGGGTCAAGAGACCCAGTACTTC,.,TRBJ2-5,13,TRBV21-1,few
CASSPTGGGPYNEQFF,TGTGCCAGCAGCCCCACGGGCGGGGGGCCTTACAATGAGCAGTTCTTC,TRBD2,TRBJ2-1,16,TRBV3-1/TRBV3-2,.
CASSTSPGTPQTFF,TGTGCCAGCAGCACGAGCCCCGGGACACCCCAGACTTTCTTT,.,TRBJ1-1,14,TRBV7-2,.
CASSTGGNYGYTF,TGTGCCAGCAGCACTGGGGGCAACTATGGCTACACCTTC,.,TRBJ1-2,13,TRBV9,once
CASSLVRTGGPDTQYF,TGTGCCAGCAGCTTAGTCAGGACAGGGGGACCAGATACGCAGTATTTT,TRBD1,TRBJ2-3,16,TRBV7-3,.
CSVRTGDYGYTF,TGCAGCGTTCGAACAGGGGACTATGGCTACACCTTC,TRBD1,TRBJ1-2,12,TRBV29-1,.
CASSHLQSTYGYTF,TGTGCCAGCAGCCACTTACAGAGTACCTATGGCTACACCTTC,.,TRBJ1-2,14,TRBV3-1/TRBV3-2,.
CASSSPKRGADEQFF,TGTGCCAGCAGCTCACCTAAGCGGGGGGCGGATGAGCAGTTCTTC,TRBD2,TRBJ2-1,15,TRBV5-4,.
CSGQIASSGNTIYF,TGCAGCGGGCAAATAGCATCCTCTGGAAACACCATATATTTT,.,TRBJ1-3,14,TRBV29-1,.
CASRGDRGGYTF,TGTGCCAGCAGGGGAGACAGGGGTGGCTACACCTTC,TRBD1,TRBJ1-2,12,TRBV7-3,.